The clone carrying this T cell receptor beta chain occurred many times. These data come from a study of T cells in Graves' hyperthyroidism and ophthalmopathy. The CDR3 is made up of 14 amino acids. Trimming at V came to 5 bases and at J to 5 bases, leaving 5 bases not matched to a gene. Germline CDR1 reads DFQATT; CDR2 reads SNEGSKA (reference sequence). The blood was taken when hyperthyroidism was first diagnosed, before any ophthalmopathy symptoms showed up. Amplification targeted TCR beta CDR3 regions from RNA transcripts. A set of HTBI primers served as the primers for a first-round RT-PCR of the TCR CDR3. TCRdb itself ran the multiplex PCR reads through MiXCR, one entry per CDR3 protein. The sample has about 260,000 distinct CDR3 sequences, 20% to 30% seen once; the top ten hold about 25%.

The sequencing input was blood. This clonotype was sampled from a man between 35 and 55 years old with Graves' hyperthyroidism that later progressed to Graves' ophthalmopathy. The rearrangement uses TRBV20-1 and TRBJ2-7; 14 bases map to TRBD2. CDR3 sequence: CSAGTSGSFDEQYF. The CDR3 bases are TGCAGTGCTGGGACTAGCGGGAGTTTCGACGAGCAGTACTTC.